Listed below are T cell receptor beta chains from one sample, sequenced in a study of T cells in Graves' hyperthyroidism and ophthalmopathy. Via MiXCR, TCRdb re-called the multiplex PCR reads, giving one row per CDR3 protein. The data hold about 620,000 distinct CDR3 sequences, with around 15% observed a single time. Material for sequencing was blood. These receptors all stem from a woman aged 25 to 45 with Graves' hyperthyroidism. Each CDR3 is given with its conserved first and last residue. Clone size, where shown, is once, few, many, or a class for clones that have expanded.

clone_size: -
j_call: TRBJ1-3
v_call: TRBV13
cdr3_aa: CASSIGTLSGNTIYF

clone_size: once
j_call: TRBJ2-7
v_call: TRBV6-2/TRBV6-3
cdr3_aa: CASSRRQGTYEQYF

clone_size: many
j_call: TRBJ2-2
v_call: TRBV28
cdr3_aa: CASSSGTTNTGELFF

clone_size: few
j_call: TRBJ2-1
v_call: TRBV15
cdr3_aa: CATSREAGAWEQFF

clone_size: few
j_call: TRBJ2-6
v_call: TRBV15
cdr3_aa: CATAVTAGANVLTF

clone_size: -
j_call: TRBJ2-1
v_call: TRBV12-3/TRBV12-4
cdr3_aa: CASGGTSGGDEQFF

clone_size: -
j_call: TRBJ2-7
v_call: TRBV3-1
cdr3_aa: CASSQWLARDRPYEQYF

clone_size: many
j_call: TRBJ2-7
v_call: TRBV18
cdr3_aa: CASSPRHTSSYEQYF

clone_size: many
j_call: TRBJ2-7
v_call: TRBV6-1
cdr3_aa: CASSRTRDSHSYEQYF

clone_size: few
j_call: TRBJ2-7
v_call: TRBV11-3
cdr3_aa: CASSLGGLAGEEQYF

clone_size: once
j_call: TRBJ2-1
v_call: TRBV15
cdr3_aa: CATQAGGPGNEQFF

clone_size: -
j_call: TRBJ2-1
v_call: TRBV11-3
cdr3_aa: CASSLDALSPEYNEQFF

clone_size: many
j_call: TRBJ1-1
v_call: TRBV28
cdr3_aa: CASSTSDRVNTEAFF

clone_size: many
j_call: TRBJ1-4
v_call: TRBV28
cdr3_aa: CASSSRGGGLNEKLFF

clone_size: -
j_call: TRBJ2-1
v_call: TRBV12-3/TRBV12-4
cdr3_aa: CASSFRLAGAVATIEQFF

clone_size: many
j_call: TRBJ2-7
v_call: TRBV30
cdr3_aa: CAWSESYEQYF

clone_size: few
j_call: TRBJ1-5
v_call: TRBV20-1
cdr3_aa: CSAATGTELNSNQPQHF

clone_size: -
j_call: TRBJ2-3
v_call: TRBV11-3
cdr3_aa: CASSLYLAGDNEADTQYF

clone_size: -
j_call: TRBJ2-7
v_call: TRBV20-1
cdr3_aa: CSANPRISLVYEQYF

clone_size: few
j_call: TRBJ2-3
v_call: TRBV10-1
cdr3_aa: CASSPHRESTPPDTQYF

clone_size: many
j_call: TRBJ1-1
v_call: TRBV2
cdr3_aa: CASIMRGGRRNTEAFF

clone_size: -
j_call: TRBJ1-2
v_call: TRBV6-5
cdr3_aa: CASSYGTGFGYTF

clone_size: many
j_call: TRBJ1-1
v_call: TRBV6-1
cdr3_aa: CASSLRSPGQGTEAFF

clone_size: many
j_call: TRBJ2-1
v_call: TRBV20-1
cdr3_aa: CSAALAYNEQFF

clone_size: -
j_call: TRBJ2-2
v_call: TRBV29-1
cdr3_aa: CSVEASGVNTGELFF

clone_size: -
j_call: TRBJ2-3
v_call: TRBV27
cdr3_aa: CASSKALAATDTQYF

clone_size: many
j_call: TRBJ1-2
v_call: TRBV28
cdr3_aa: CASSFHRSNYGYTF

clone_size: many
j_call: TRBJ2-1
v_call: TRBV7-9
cdr3_aa: CASSGTYEQFF

clone_size: -
j_call: TRBJ1-1
v_call: TRBV5-1
cdr3_aa: CASSLGWKTEAFF

clone_size: -
j_call: TRBJ2-1
v_call: TRBV30
cdr3_aa: CAWSGLAGGLGGKWDEQFF

clone_size: once
j_call: -
v_call: TRBV11-2
cdr3_aa: CASSSLLGRTQFF

clone_size: -
j_call: TRBJ2-1
v_call: TRBV9
cdr3_aa: CASSVLDNEQFF

clone_size: -
j_call: TRBJ2-7
v_call: TRBV20-1
cdr3_aa: CSVVGANLEQYF

clone_size: -
j_call: TRBJ1-5
v_call: TRBV6-1
cdr3_aa: CASSERRGPSNQPQHF